Listed below are T cell receptor beta chains from one sample, sequenced in a study of T cell responses to AZD1222 COVID-19 vaccine. This table comes from immunoSEQ multiplex PCR, and its TCRdb copy is limited to in-frame clones, with some not included. The sample consists of 100,000 to 150,000 clones, approximately 88% of them appearing once. The sample here was peripheral blood, taken on day 0 of AZD1222 vaccination. The receptors were gathered from an adult in good health. CDR3s include the opening cysteine and the closing phenylalanine or tryptophan. The D gene is left open where the match is weak. Some rows mark clone size as missing; the rest say once, few, many or name a class of expanded clone.

clone size,J gene,V gene,D gene,CDR3 protein,CDR3 DNA
.,TRBJ2-1,TRBV6-5,.,CASSYGRVSYNEQFF,TGTGCCAGCAGTTACGGCAGGGTCTCCTACAATGAGCAGTTCTTC
.,TRBJ1-2,TRBV7-9,.,CASSPGAGGNYGYTF,TGTGCCAGCAGCCCGGGGGCAGGAGGGAACTATGGCTACACCTTC
.,TRBJ2-5,TRBV2,.,CASSGEGTQTQYF,TGTGCCAGCAGTGGGGAAGGGACGCAGACCCAGTACTTC
.,TRBJ1-2,TRBV10-1,.,CASSDREQGGYTF,TGCGCCAGCAGTGACAGGGAACAAGGTGGCTACACCTTC
.,TRBJ1-6,TRBV6-5,.,CASSWRGAHSPLHF,TGTGCCAGCAGTTGGAGAGGGGCACATTCACCCCTCCACTTT
.,TRBJ2-7,TRBV27,.,CASSLLPGPYEQYF,TGTGCCAGCAGTCTCTTACCCGGACCCTACGAGCAGTACTTC
.,TRBJ2-3,TRBV27,.,CASSSPVRSADTQYF,TGTGCCAGCAGTTCCCCCGTTCGGAGTGCAGATACGCAGTATTTT
once,TRBJ2-3,TRBV25-1,.,CASSEDGGFTDTQYF,TGTGCCAGCAGTGAAGACGGGGGTTTTACAGATACGCAGTATTTT
once,TRBJ2-1,TRBV4-3,.,CASSQAGYDNEQFF,TGCGCCAGCAGCCAAGCGGGGTATGACAATGAGCAGTTCTTC
.,TRBJ1-6,TRBV7-2,.,CASSSRTGRSSYNSPLHF,TGTGCCAGCAGCTCACGAACAGGGAGAAGTTCCTATAATTCACCCCTCCACTTT
.,TRBJ2-1,TRBV18,.,CASSPRGPQSSYNEQFF,TGTGCCAGCTCACCACGGGGACCCCAGAGCTCCTACAATGAGCAGTTCTTC
.,TRBJ2-7,TRBV18,.,CASSPPGRNHEQYF,TGTGCCAGCTCACCACCCGGTAGGAATCACGAGCAGTACTTC
.,TRBJ2-1,TRBV2,.,CASSEGGGVNEQFF,TGTGCCAGCAGTGAAGGGGGGGGCGTAAATGAGCAGTTCTTC
.,TRBJ2-2,TRBV29-1,.,CSVELQGRGELFF,TGCAGCGTTGAACTGCAGGGGCGAGGGGAGCTGTTTTTT
.,TRBJ1-1,TRBV6-2/TRBV6-3,TRBD1,CASSYMLTGGTEAFF,TGTGCCAGCAGTTACATGTTGACAGGGGGCACTGAAGCTTTCTTT
.,TRBJ1-3,TRBV28,TRBD1,CASRPYGQGSGNTIYF,TGTGCCAGCAGGCCCTACGGACAGGGAAGCGGAAACACCATATATTTT
.,TRBJ1-6,TRBV28,.,CASRRDDLRDSPLHF,TGTGCCAGCAGACGGGACGACCTCAGGGATTCACCCCTCCACTTT
.,TRBJ2-3,TRBV30,.,CAWSVKILSTDTQYF,TGTGCCTGGAGTGTAAAGATACTTAGCACAGATACGCAGTATTTT
.,TRBJ2-5,TRBV4-2,TRBD2,CASSQDPTSGGRETQYF,TGTGCCAGCAGCCAAGACCCGACTAGCGGGGGTAGAGAGACCCAGTACTTC
once,TRBJ1-2,TRBV12-3/TRBV12-4,TRBD1,CASSPARTGATPF,TGTGCCAGCAGTCCGGCCAGGACAGGGGCCACCCCCTTC
.,TRBJ2-7,TRBV4-3,TRBD2,CASSLGLASSYEQYF,TGCGCCAGCAGCCTAGGACTAGCGTCCTCCTACGAGCAGTACTTC
.,TRBJ2-7,TRBV11-1,.,CASSLDRTYEQYF,TGTGCCAGCAGCTTAGACAGGACCTACGAGCAGTACTTC
.,TRBJ1-3,TRBV14,.,CASSQAGFGNTIYF,TGTGCCAGCAGCCAAGCAGGCTTTGGAAACACCATATATTTT
.,TRBJ1-6,TRBV6-2/TRBV6-3,TRBD1,CASSKQTGTGIRSPLHF,TGTGCCAGCAGTAAACAAACCGGGACAGGGATCCGTTCACCCCTCCACTTT
.,TRBJ2-2,TRBV18,TRBD1,CASSPGQESAGELFF,TGTGCCAGCTCACCGGGACAGGAGAGTGCCGGGGAGCTGTTTTTT
.,TRBJ2-3,TRBV7-9,.,CASSLDDTQYF,TGTGCCAGCAGCTTAGACGATACGCAGTATTTT
.,TRBJ2-7,TRBV5-1,TRBD1,CASSSGTGNSYEQYF,TGCGCCAGCAGTTCCGGGACAGGGAACTCCTACGAGCAGTACTTC
.,TRBJ1-6,TRBV19,.,CASSITGPYNSPLHF,TGTGCCAGTAGTATAACAGGGCCTTATAATTCACCCCTCCACTTT
.,TRBJ2-1,TRBV4-3,.,CASSQEGTGALAGGFNEQFF,TGCGCCAGCAGCCAGGAAGGGACAGGGGCGCTAGCGGGGGGATTCAATGAGCAGTTCTTC
.,TRBJ1-5,TRBV10-3,.,CAINEGTGNQPQHF,TGTGCCATCAACGAAGGGACGGGCAATCAGCCCCAGCATTTT
.,TRBJ2-7,TRBV7-9,.,CASSLDSRASYEQYF,TGTGCCAGCAGCTTAGACTCGCGGGCCTCCTACGAGCAGTACTTC
.,TRBJ1-5,TRBV5-1,.,CASSLEENQPQHF,TGCGCCAGCAGCTTGGAGGAGAATCAGCCCCAGCATTTT
.,TRBJ1-4,TRBV6-5,.,CASSTGPASEKLFF,TGTGCCAGCAGTACCGGTCCGGCAAGTGAAAAACTGTTTTTT
.,TRBJ1-2,TRBV14,.,CASSQVEAGTVWRGYTF,TGTGCCAGCAGCCAAGTAGAGGCAGGGACTGTTTGGCGAGGCTACACCTTC
.,TRBJ2-4,TRBV7-8,.,CASSLSPIAKNIQYF,TGTGCCAGCAGCTTAAGCCCCATAGCCAAAAACATTCAGTACTTC
.,TRBJ2-1,TRBV19,TRBD2,CASSGTWGGNEQFF,TGTGCCAGTAGCGGCACCTGGGGGGGCAATGAGCAGTTCTTC
.,TRBJ1-1,TRBV30,.,CAWTTGGGTEAFF,TGTGCCTGGACGACCGGGGGCGGCACTGAAGCTTTCTTT
.,TRBJ2-1,TRBV6-6,TRBD1,CASSLTRQGVSSYNEQFF,TGTGCCAGCAGTCTAACAAGACAGGGCGTTTCCTCCTACAATGAGCAGTTCTTC
.,TRBJ2-5,TRBV11-3,.,CASSRLGGAVTQYF,TGTGCCAGCAGCCGCCTGGGGGGGGCGGTGACCCAGTACTTC